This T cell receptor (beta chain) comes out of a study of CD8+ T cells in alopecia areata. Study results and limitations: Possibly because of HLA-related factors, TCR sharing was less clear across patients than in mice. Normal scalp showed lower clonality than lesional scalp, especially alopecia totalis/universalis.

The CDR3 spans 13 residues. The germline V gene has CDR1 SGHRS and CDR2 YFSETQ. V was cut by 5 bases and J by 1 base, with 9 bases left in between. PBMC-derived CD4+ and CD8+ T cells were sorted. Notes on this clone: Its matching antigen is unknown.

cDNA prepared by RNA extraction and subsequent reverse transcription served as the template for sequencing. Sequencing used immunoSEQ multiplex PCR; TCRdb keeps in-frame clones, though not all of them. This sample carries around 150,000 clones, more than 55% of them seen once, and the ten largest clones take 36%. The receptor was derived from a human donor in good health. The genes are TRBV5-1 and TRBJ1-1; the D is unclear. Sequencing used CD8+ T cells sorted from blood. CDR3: CASRPAGNTEAFF. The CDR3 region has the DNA TGCGCCAGCAGACCCGCCGGGAACACTGAAGCTTTCTTT. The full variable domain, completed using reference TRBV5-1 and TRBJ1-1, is KAGVTQTPRYLIKTRGQQVTLSCSPISGHRSVSWYQQTPGQGLQFLFEYFSETQRNKGNFPGRFSGRQFSNSRSEMNVSTLELGDSALYLCASRPAGNTEAFFGQGTRLTVV.